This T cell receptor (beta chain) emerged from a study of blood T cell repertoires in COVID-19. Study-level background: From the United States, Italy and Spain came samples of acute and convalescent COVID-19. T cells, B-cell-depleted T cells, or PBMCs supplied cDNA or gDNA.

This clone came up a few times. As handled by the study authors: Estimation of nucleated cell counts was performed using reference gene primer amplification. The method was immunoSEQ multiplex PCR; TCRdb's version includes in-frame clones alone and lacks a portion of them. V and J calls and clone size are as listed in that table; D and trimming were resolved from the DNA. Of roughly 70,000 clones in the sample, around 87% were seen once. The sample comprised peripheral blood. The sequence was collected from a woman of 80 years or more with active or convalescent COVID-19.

The CDR3 nucleotides are TGTGCCAGCAGCCCACCATCAGCAGGGGTAAACACCATATATTTT. It codes for CASSPPSAGVNTIYF. The rearrangement joins TRBV7-2 to TRBJ1-3; D is perhaps TRBD1 (6 bases). V lost 5 bases and J 6 bases, leaving 17 bases between the germline ends. CDR1 and CDR2 from the germline V gene are SGHTA and FQGNSA. This CDR3 contains 15 residues.